This T cell receptor beta chain comes out of a study of T-cell memory formation after mild COVID-19. Findings and limits, study-wide: Contracting CD8+ clones were enriched in EMRA, CD4+ mainly in CM and EM. Pre-infection memory already had some responding clones, implying cross-reactive memory joined.

V was shortened by 3 bases and J by 0 bases, with 11 bases between the two germline ends. The CDR3 has 15 residues. As concerns this clonotype: The target antigen is unknown.

The TCR alpha and TCR beta cDNA libraries, bearing sample barcodes and UMIs, were generated by 5'RACE using constant-segment primers. TCRdb called the 5' RACE reads again in MiXCR, with one record for every CDR3 protein. The data hold some 190,000 distinct CDR3 sequences, with 16% observed a single time. The sequenced material came from PBMCs or a T cell subset sorted from them (not recorded which). The sequence was collected from an adult woman who had mild COVID-19 (a few samples of this study predate the infection). Cell type and time point are not known. V gene TRBV12-3 or TRBV12-4 combines with J gene TRBJ2-5; D remains ambiguous. The CDR3: CASSLNELHQETQYF. In DNA, the CDR3 is TGTGCCAGCAGTTTGAATGAGCTTCACCAAGAGACCCAGTACTTC.